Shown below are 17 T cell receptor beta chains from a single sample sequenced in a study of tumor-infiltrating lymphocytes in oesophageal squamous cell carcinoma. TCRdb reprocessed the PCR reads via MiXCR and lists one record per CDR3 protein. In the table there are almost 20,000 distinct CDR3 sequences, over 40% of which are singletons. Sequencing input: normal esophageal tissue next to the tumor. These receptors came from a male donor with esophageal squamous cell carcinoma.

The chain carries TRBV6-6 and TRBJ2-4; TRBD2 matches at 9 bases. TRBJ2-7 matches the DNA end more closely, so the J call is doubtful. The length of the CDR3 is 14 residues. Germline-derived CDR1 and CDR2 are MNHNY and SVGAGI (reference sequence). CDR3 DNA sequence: TGTGCCAGCAGCATGGCGGGAGGGTCCTACGAGCAGTACTTC. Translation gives CASSMAGGSYEQYF.

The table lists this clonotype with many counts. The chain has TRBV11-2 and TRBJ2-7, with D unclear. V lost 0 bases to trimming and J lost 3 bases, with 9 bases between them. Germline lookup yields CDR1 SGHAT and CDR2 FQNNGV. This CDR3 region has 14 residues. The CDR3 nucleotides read TGTGCCAGCAGCTTAGACCCAGGAAGCTACGAGCAGTACTTC. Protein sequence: CASSLDPGSYEQYF.

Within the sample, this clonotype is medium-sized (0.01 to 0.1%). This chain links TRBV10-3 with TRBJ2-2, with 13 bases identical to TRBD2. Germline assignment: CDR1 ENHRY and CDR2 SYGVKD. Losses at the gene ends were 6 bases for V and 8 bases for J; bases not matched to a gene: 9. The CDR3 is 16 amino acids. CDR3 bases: TGTGCCATCAGCCTAGGACTAGCGGGAGTTAAGGGGGAGCTGTTTTTT. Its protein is CAISLGLAGVKGELFF.

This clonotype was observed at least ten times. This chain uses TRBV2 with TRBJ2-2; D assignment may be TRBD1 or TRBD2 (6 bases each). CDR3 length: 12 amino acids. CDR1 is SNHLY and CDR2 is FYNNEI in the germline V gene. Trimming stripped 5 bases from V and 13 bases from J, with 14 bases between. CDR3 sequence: CASSMRGDRLFF. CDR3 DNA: TGTGCCAGCAGTATGAGGGGGGATCGGCTGTTTTTT.

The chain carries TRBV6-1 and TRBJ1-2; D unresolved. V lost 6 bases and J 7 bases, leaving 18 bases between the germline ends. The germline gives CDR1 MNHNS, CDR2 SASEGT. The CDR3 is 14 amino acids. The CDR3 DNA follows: TGTGCCAGCAGCTCCCACGAGGTACTTTCTGGCTACACCTTC. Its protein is CASSSHEVLSGYTF.

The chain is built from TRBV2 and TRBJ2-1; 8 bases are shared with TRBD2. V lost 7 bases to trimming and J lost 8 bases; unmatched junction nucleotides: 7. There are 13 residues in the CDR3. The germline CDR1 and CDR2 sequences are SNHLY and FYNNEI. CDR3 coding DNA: TGTGCCAGCAAACAGCGGGAGTTAGATGAGCAGTTCTTC. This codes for CASKQRELDEQFF.

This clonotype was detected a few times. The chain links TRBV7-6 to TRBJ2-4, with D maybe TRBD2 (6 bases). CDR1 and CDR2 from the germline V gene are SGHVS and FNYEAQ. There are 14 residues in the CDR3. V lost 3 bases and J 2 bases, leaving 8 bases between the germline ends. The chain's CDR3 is CASSFGGTKNIQYF. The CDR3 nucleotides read TGTGCCAGCAGCTTTGGCGGGACCAAAAACATTCAGTACTTC.

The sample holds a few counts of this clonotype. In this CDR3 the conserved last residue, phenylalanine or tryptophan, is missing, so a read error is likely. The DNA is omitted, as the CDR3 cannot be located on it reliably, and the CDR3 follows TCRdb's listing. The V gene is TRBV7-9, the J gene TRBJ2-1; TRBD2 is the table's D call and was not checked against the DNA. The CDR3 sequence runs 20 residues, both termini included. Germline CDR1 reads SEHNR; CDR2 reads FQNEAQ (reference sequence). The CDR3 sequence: CASSLSTANPPHYYGYTFGS.

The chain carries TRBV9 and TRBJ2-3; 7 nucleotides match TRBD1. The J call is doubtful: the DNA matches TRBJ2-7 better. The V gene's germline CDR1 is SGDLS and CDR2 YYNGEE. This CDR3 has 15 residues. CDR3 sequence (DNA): TGTGCCAGCAGCGTAGAGGGACAGTTTTCGGGTGAGCAGTACTTC. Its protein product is CASSVEGQFSGEQYF.

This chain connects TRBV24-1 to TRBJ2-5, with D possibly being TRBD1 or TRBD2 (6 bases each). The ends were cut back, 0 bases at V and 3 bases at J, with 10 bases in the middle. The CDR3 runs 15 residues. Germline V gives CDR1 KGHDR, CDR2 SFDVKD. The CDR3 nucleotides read TGTGCCACCAGTGATTTGAGGGGGGCGGAAGAGACCCAGTACTTC. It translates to CATSDLRGAEETQYF.

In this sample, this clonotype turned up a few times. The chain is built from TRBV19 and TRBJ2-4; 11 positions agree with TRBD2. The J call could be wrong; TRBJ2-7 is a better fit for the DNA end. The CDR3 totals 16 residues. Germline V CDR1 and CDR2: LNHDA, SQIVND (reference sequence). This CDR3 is CASSIDELAGAYEQYF. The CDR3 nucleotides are TGTGCCAGTAGTATAGATGAACTAGCGGGAGCCTACGAGCAGTACTTC.

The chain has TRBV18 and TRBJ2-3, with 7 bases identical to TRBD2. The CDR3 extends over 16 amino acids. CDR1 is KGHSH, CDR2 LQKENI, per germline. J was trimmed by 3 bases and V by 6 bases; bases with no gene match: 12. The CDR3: CASSKNRDSGTDTQYF. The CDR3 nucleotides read TGTGCCAGCTCGAAAAATCGGGATAGCGGGACAGATACGCAGTATTTT.

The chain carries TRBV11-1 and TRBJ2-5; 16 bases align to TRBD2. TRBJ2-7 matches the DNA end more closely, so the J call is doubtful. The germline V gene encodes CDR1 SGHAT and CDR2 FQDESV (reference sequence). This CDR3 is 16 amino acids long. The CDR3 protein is CASSSGTSGRDYEQYF. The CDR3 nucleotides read TGTGCCAGCAGCTCTGGGACTAGCGGGAGGGACTACGAGCAGTACTTC.

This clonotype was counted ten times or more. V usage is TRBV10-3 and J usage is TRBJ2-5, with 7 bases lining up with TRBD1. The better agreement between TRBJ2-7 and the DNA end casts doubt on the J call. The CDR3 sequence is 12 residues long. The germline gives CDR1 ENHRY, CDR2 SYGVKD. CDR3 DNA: TGTGCCATCAGCCCTTCAGGGGGCGAGCAGTACTTC. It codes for CAISPSGGEQYF.

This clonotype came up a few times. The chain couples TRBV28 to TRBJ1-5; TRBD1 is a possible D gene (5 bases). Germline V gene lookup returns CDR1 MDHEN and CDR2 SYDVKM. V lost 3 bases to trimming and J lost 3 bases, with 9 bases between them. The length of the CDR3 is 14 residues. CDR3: CASSLRDFNQPQHF. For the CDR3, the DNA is TGTGCCAGCAGTTTGCGGGACTTCAATCAGCCCCAGCATTTT.

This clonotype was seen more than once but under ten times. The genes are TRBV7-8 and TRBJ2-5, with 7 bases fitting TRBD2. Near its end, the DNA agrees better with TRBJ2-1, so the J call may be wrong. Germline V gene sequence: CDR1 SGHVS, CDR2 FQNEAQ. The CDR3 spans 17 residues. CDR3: CASSSRGTPSGGNEQFF. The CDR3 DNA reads TGTGCCAGCAGCTCTAGGGGCACGCCTAGCGGAGGGAATGAGCAGTTCTTC.

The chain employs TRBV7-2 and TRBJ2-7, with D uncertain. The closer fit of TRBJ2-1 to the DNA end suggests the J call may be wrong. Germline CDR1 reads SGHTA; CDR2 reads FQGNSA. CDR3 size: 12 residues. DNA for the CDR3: TGTGCCAGCAGCCAAAGTGGCAATGAGCAGTTCTTC. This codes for CASSQSGNEQFF.